This record covers a single T cell receptor (beta chain). Its antigen remains unknown. The CDR3 has 13 amino acids. Germline trimming cut 1 base from V and 7 bases from J; bases unmatched to any gene: 3. Germline loops: CDR1 MDHEN, CDR2 SYDVKM. Only in-frame clones appear in the TCRdb table, and some are missing; sequencing was by immunoSEQ multiplex PCR. The table lists roughly 40,000 clones, around 87% of them singletons. This sample is part of a study of PD-1 blockade in classical Hodgkin lymphoma. Whole-study findings and limits: Patients with an early start, nivolumab under 1 year after ASCT, were excluded. Researchers reported that CD4+ TCR diversity, though not CD8+, rose significantly by C4D1.

Relapse after autologous stem cell transplantation occurred in every patient, and brentuximab vedotin exposure varied. The best responses consisted of complete response, partial response or progressive disease. Here the sequenced sample was peripheral blood mononuclear cells (PBMCs), taken at baseline. The source of this sequence is a human donor with classical Hodgkin lymphoma. V and J are TRBV28 and TRBJ1-1; 7 nucleotides line up with TRBD1. The CDR3 DNA sequence: TGTGCCAGCAGTTTATTAGGGGGCTTTGAAGCTTTCTTT. Translated, it gives CASSLLGGFEAFF.